These 14 T cell receptor beta chains came from one sample sequenced in a study of technical replicates of blood from several donors (dated by TCRdb to about 2017). The library was generated by the immunoSEQ multiplex PCR assay. TCRdb provides this immuneACCESS table in a form limited to in-frame rearrangements. Some clones are lacking; in checked studies, under half of them reflect an unresolved V gene, and why the rest are absent is not known. The table for this sample lists about 84,000 clones; roughly 97% of them were counted only once. The leading ten clones occupy 0.15% to 0.2% of the sample. Sequencing input: T cells isolated from PBMCs. These receptors came from a human donor in good health.

V usage is TRBV5-1 and J usage is TRBJ1-5; D remains ambiguous. Germline V gene lookup returns CDR1 SGHRS and CDR2 YFSETQ. CDR3 size: 15 residues. Between the trimmed V and J ends, which lost 0 bases and 0 bases, there was a span of 7 bases. The CDR3 reads CASSLASGSNQPQHF. CDR3 DNA sequence: TGCGCCAGCAGCTTGGCATCGGGTAGCAATCAGCCCCAGCATTTT.

The J gene is TRBJ2-2, the V gene TRBV5-1, with D maybe TRBD1 (6 bases). CDR3 size: 18 residues. CDR1 and CDR2 from the germline V gene are SGHRS and YFSETQ. V was clipped by 4 bases and J by 8 bases, with 27 bases between them. In DNA form, the CDR3 reads TGCGCCAGCAGCCAGGAATCACGGGACACGTCTATCTTAGGGGAGCTGTTTTTT. Its translation is CASSQESRDTSILGELFF.

Concerning this clone itself: A read error may account for a junction end that differs from germline. The chain links TRBV6-5 to TRBJ1-1; 10 positions agree with TRBD1. Germline V gene lookup returns CDR1 MNHEY and CDR2 SVGAGI. The CDR3 loop spans 16 amino acids. DNA of the CDR3: TGTGCCAGCAGGTACTCGACAGGGGGCGCAGACACTGAAGCTTTCTTT. It translates to CASRYSTGGADTEAFF.

The chain is built from TRBV6-5 and TRBJ1-2; D may be TRBD1 (6 bases). Germline V gives CDR1 MNHEY, CDR2 SVGAGI. Trimming shortened V by 4 bases and J by 2 bases, and 14 bases separated the two germline ends. The CDR3 runs 15 residues. In DNA, the CDR3 is TGTGCCAGCAGTTCGTACCAGGGGCCCAACTATGGCTACACCTTC. Protein sequence: CASSSYQGPNYGYTF.

The chain links TRBV7-9 to TRBJ2-1; 15 bases are a match to TRBD2. Per the germline V gene, CDR1 is SEHNR and CDR2 is FQNEAQ (reference sequence). The V and J ends lost 5 bases and 9 bases, in that order; junction bases with no gene match: 5. The CDR3 loop spans 15 amino acids. The CDR3 here is CASSVGLAGGAEQFF. The CDR3 nucleotides read TGTGCCAGCAGCGTCGGACTAGCGGGAGGGGCTGAGCAGTTCTTC.

This chain links TRBV19 with TRBJ1-1; D is unclear. Trimming removed 3 bases at V and 11 bases at J, with 16 bases between. The CDR3 loop spans 13 amino acids. Germline V gene sequence: CDR1 LNHDA, CDR2 SQIVND (reference sequence). The CDR3 nucleotides are TGTGCCAGTAGTATCGGAACTCGCAGCGTGGCTTTCTTT. Translating gives CASSIGTRSVAFF.

The rearrangement links TRBV21-1 to TRBJ2-2; no check of the table's D call, TRBD2, against the DNA was made. TRBV21-1 is termed a pseudogene. The CDR3 spans 16 residues. CDR3 nucleotide sequence: TGTGCCAGCAGCCGGAGGGACGGACGAAACACCGGGGAGCTGTTTTTT. The encoded protein is CASSRRDGRNTGELFF.

The chain is built from TRBV30 and TRBJ1-5, with unresolved D. The CDR3 has 13 amino acids. Germline loops: CDR1 GTSNPN, CDR2 SVGIG (reference sequence). V lost 1 base, J lost 4 bases, and 8 bases lay in between. The CDR3 nucleotides read TGTGCCTGGAGTGCGAGGTTTAATCAGCCCCAGCATTTT. It specifies CAWSARFNQPQHF.

The rearrangement joins TRBV5-1 to TRBJ2-1, with TRBD1 identical over 7 bases. V was pared by 3 bases and J by 8 bases, with 11 bases of the junction left unmatched. CDR1 is SGHRS and CDR2 is YFSETQ in the germline V gene. This CDR3 has 15 amino acids. The CDR3 reads CASSSGTQGFHEQFF. The CDR3 DNA follows: TGCGCCAGCAGCTCTGGGACACAGGGGTTTCATGAGCAGTTCTTC.

The chain couples TRBV2 to TRBJ1-5; D is uncertain. The V gene lost 4 bases and the J gene lost 0 bases, with 4 bases spanning the gap. CDR3 length equals 13 residues. Germline V gives CDR1 SNHLY, CDR2 FYNNEI. This CDR3 is CASSVSSNQPQHF. The CDR3 region has the DNA TGTGCCAGCAGTGTCTCTAGCAATCAGCCCCAGCATTTT.

This chain uses TRBV28 with TRBJ1-2; D remains unclear. Germline lookup yields CDR1 MDHEN and CDR2 SYDVKM. V lost 6 bases to trimming and J lost 8 bases, with 19 bases between them. CDR3 length equals 14 residues. CDR3 residues: CASRTMFGARGYTF. CDR3 sequence (DNA): TGTGCCAGCAGAACAATGTTTGGAGCGCGAGGCTACACCTTC.

Comment on this clone: One junction end does not reproduce the germline sequence, and a read error may be involved. The chain has TRBV2 and TRBJ1-2, with D tentatively TRBD1 (5 bases). Germline-derived CDR1 and CDR2 are SNHLY and FYNNEI. The length of the CDR3 is 13 residues. The CDR3 coding sequence is TGTGCCAGCAGTGGATCACCGACAGCTTCACTTTCCTTC. As protein: CASSGSPTASLSF.

The gene calls are TRBV9 and TRBJ2-2; 9 bases agree with TRBD2. Germline V gives CDR1 SGDLS, CDR2 YYNGEE. V shed 3 bases, J shed 6 bases, and the junction held 3 bases outside the gene matches. The CDR3 loop spans 14 amino acids. DNA of the CDR3: TGTGCCAGCAGCGCCGGACTAGCGTCCGGGGAGCTGTTTTTT. Translated: CASSAGLASGELFF.

The chain links TRBV7-6 to TRBJ2-1; unclear D gene. V lost 2 bases and J 0 bases, leaving 14 bases between the germline ends. The germline V gene encodes CDR1 SGHVS and CDR2 FNYEAQ. This CDR3 contains 17 residues. CDR3: CASSLKAVPGSYNEQFF. DNA of the CDR3: TGTGCCAGCAGCTTAAAGGCGGTTCCGGGCTCCTACAATGAGCAGTTCTTC. Combining the CDR3 with reference TRBV7-6 and TRBJ2-1 gives the whole variable domain GAGVSQSPRYKVTKRGQDVALRCDPISGHVSLYWYRQALGQGPEFLTYFNYEAQQDKSGLPNDRFSAERPEGSISTLTIQRTEQRDSAMYRCASSLKAVPGSYNEQFFGPGTRLTVL.